Presented here are 27 T cell receptor beta chains from one specimen sequenced in a study of cytomegalovirus exposure and HLA in healthy donors. Amplification used 60 Vbeta primers and 13 Jbeta primers. The method was immunoSEQ multiplex PCR; TCRdb's version includes in-frame clones alone and lacks a portion of them. The table includes around 200,000 clones, 65% to 90% detected once. The sample was PBMCs. The receptors here all came from a girl aged 2 to 10 in good health and CMV-seropositive.

The CDR3 DNA reads as TGTGCCAGCAGCTTTATACTACAAACCGGGGGTGAAGCTTTCTTT. Translating gives CASSFILQTGGEAFF. This chain links TRBV6-1 with TRBJ1-1, with D maybe TRBD1 (5 bases). Germline loops: CDR1 MNHNS, CDR2 SASEGT. The CDR3 is 15 amino acids. V lost 6 bases and J lost 7, with 21 bases in between.

The chain uses TRBV2 and TRBJ2-1, with D perhaps matching TRBD2 (5 bases). This CDR3 spans 11 amino acids. Germline CDR1 is SNHLY and CDR2 is FYNNEI. V lost 4 bases and J lost 8, with 6 bases in between. CDR3 DNA: TGTGCCAGCAGTGTGAGGGATGAGCAGTTCTTC. Its translation: CASSVRDEQFF.

The rearrangement joins TRBV28 to TRBJ2-3, with 8 bases that match TRBD2. This CDR3 is 15 amino acids long. Trimming took 3 bases from V and 3 from J; bases not matched to a gene: 5. The germline V gene encodes CDR1 MDHEN and CDR2 SYDVKM. CDR3 loop: CASSFIAGRTDTQYF. DNA for the CDR3: TGTGCCAGCAGTTTCATAGCGGGAAGGACAGATACGCAGTATTTT.

The chain links TRBV5-1 to TRBJ2-5; no clear D gene. V was shortened by 0 bases and J by 8 bases, with 14 bases between the two germline ends. Germline lookup yields CDR1 SGHRS and CDR2 YFSETQ. CDR3 size: 14 residues. CDR3 nucleotides: TGCGCCAGCAGCTTGGCGGGTACAAGAGAAACCCAGTACTTC. It specifies CASSLAGTRETQYF.

This clone was counted between two and nine times. The rearrangement links TRBV4-2 to TRBJ2-7; D not resolved. Trimming shortened V by 4 bases and J by 0 bases, and 13 bases separated the two germline ends. The germline gives CDR1 LGHNA, CDR2 YNFKEQ. The CDR3 runs to 15 residues. CDR3 in DNA: TGTGCCAGCAGCCTTGACCCCTCAGGCTCCTACGAGCAGTACTTC. This codes for CASSLDPSGSYEQYF.

The chain recombines TRBV5-4 with TRBJ1-1, with unresolved D. The length of the CDR3 is 12 residues. CDR1 and CDR2 (germline): SGHNT, YYREEE (reference sequence). The ends were cut back, 3 bases at V and 6 bases at J, with 9 bases in the middle. The CDR3 reads CASSSVEAEAFF. The CDR3 DNA is TGTGCCAGCAGCTCGGTGGAGGCTGAAGCTTTCTTT.

The rearrangement uses TRBV9 and TRBJ2-7, with a tentative D call TRBD2 (6 bases). Per germline, CDR1 SGDLS and CDR2 YYNGEE. V gave up 0 bases and J gave up 0 bases, with 13 bases separating them. The CDR3 is made up of 16 amino acids. This CDR3 is CASSVASSANSYEQYF. The CDR3 DNA follows: TGTGCCAGCAGCGTAGCTTCTAGCGCAAACTCCTACGAGCAGTACTTC.

The rearrangement links TRBV6-1 to TRBJ2-2; 7 bases map to TRBD1. The V gene end was trimmed by 8 bases and the J gene end by 9 bases; junction bases not matched to a gene: 12. The germline V gene encodes CDR1 MNHNS and CDR2 SASEGT. There are 14 residues in the CDR3. CDR3 in DNA: TGTGCCAGCTGCAGGGGGTTCGCGCGCCGGGAGCTGTTTTTT. It is translated as CASCRGFARRELFF.

J is TRBJ1-5 and V is TRBV15; D is uncertain. Trimming took off 0 bases at V and 6 bases at J, with 15 bases between the two ends. Germline-derived CDR1 and CDR2 are LNHNV and YYDKDF (reference sequence). The CDR3 consists of 16 residues. The DNA of the CDR3 is TGTGCCACCAGCAGAGATCGGCGGGGAGAGGGTCAGCCCCAGCATTTT. It is translated as CATSRDRRGEGQPQHF.

V gene TRBV28 combines with J gene TRBJ1-2; 8 nucleotides agree with TRBD1. Per germline, CDR1 MDHEN and CDR2 SYDVKM. This CDR3 contains 16 residues. V lost 5 bases and J lost 4; bases outside the gene matches: 12. The chain's CDR3 is CASSPPGQDWVYGYTF. The CDR3 nucleotides read TGTGCCAGCAGTCCTCCGGGACAGGATTGGGTCTATGGCTACACCTTC.

The V call is TRBV5-8, the J call TRBJ2-5, with 7 bases that match TRBD1. CDR3 length equals 15 residues. Germline-derived CDR1 and CDR2 are SGHTS and YDEGEE. With V trimmed by 3 bases and J by 2 bases, 7 bases remained unmatched. The CDR3 protein is CASSWDSLLQETQYF. The CDR3 coding sequence is TGTGCCAGCAGCTGGGACAGCCTCTTACAAGAGACCCAGTACTTC.

The J gene is TRBJ2-5, the V gene TRBV5-6, with 9 bases lining up with TRBD2. Germline lookup yields CDR1 SGHDT and CDR2 YYEEEE. V was pared by 4 bases and J by 1 base, with 5 bases of the junction left unmatched. This CDR3 comprises 15 residues. The CDR3 nucleotides are TGTGCCAGCAGCGCTCAGACTAGCGGCCAAGAGACCCAGTACTTC. Translated, it gives CASSAQTSGQETQYF.

The V gene is TRBV27, the J gene TRBJ2-3; no clear D gene. V lost 4 bases to trimming and J lost 2 bases, with 7 bases between them. The CDR3 runs to 13 residues. Germline lookup yields CDR1 MNHEY and CDR2 SMNVEV (reference sequence). The CDR3 coding sequence is TGTGCCAGCAGTTCACTATACACAGATACGCAGTATTTT. It yields the protein CASSSLYTDTQYF.

The rearrangement links TRBV19 to TRBJ2-3; possibly TRBD2 for D (6 bases). Germline V CDR1 and CDR2: LNHDA, SQIVND (reference sequence). The CDR3 runs 12 residues. The germline V and J ends were trimmed by 5 bases and 9 bases, with 12 bases remaining between them. The CDR3 DNA sequence: TGTGCCAGTAGTCCTCGACTAGAGACGCAGTATTTT. It codes for CASSPRLETQYF.

CDR3 in amino acids: CATSRRQGQAFF. The CDR3 DNA reads as TGTGCCACCAGCAGAAGGCAGGGCCAAGCTTTCTTT. The gene calls are TRBV15 and TRBJ1-1; D possibly corresponds to TRBD1 (5 bases). The germline gives CDR1 LNHNV, CDR2 YYDKDF (reference sequence). Trimming cost V 2 bases and J 9 bases, with 10 bases left between them. This CDR3 contains 12 residues.

A single count supports this clone. This sequence joins TRBV27 and TRBJ2-5; 9 nucleotides match TRBD1. CDR3 size: 14 residues. Germline trimming cut 8 bases from V and 12 bases from J; bases unmatched to any gene: 16. Germline lookup yields CDR1 MNHEY and CDR2 SMNVEV (reference sequence). CDR3 region: CASGPPGQGLAKYF. The CDR3, as DNA: TGTGCCAGCGGCCCACCGGGACAGGGCCTGGCGAAGTACTTC.

Concerning this clone itself: The germline gene is not matched at one end of the junction; a read error may be the cause. The gene calls are TRBV7-2 and TRBJ1-1; 10 nucleotides agree with TRBD1. CDR3 length equals 15 residues. Germline assignment: CDR1 SGHTA and CDR2 FQGNSA. The CDR3 DNA sequence: TGTGCCAGCAGCTTAGTCGGGGGGACAGGGGCTGAATCTTTCTTT. Encoded protein: CASSLVGGTGAESFF.

This clone was seen a handful of times. The chain is built from TRBV6-1 and TRBJ2-1, with 7 bases aligning to TRBD2. The CDR3 runs 13 residues. The V gene end was trimmed by 8 bases and the J gene end by 7 bases; junction bases not matched to a gene: 8. Germline V gene data show CDR1 as MNHNS and CDR2 as SASEGT. The CDR3, as DNA: TGTGCCAGCGCGGGAGACCCGGGAAATGAGCAGTTCTTC. Its translation: CASAGDPGNEQFF.

V is TRBV28 and J is TRBJ2-2, with 7 bases that match TRBD1. CDR3 length: 16 amino acids. Germline CDR1 reads MDHEN; CDR2 reads SYDVKM. The V gene end was trimmed by 2 bases and the J gene end by 9 bases; junction bases not matched to a gene: 12. The CDR3 sequence: CASSLNLKKGARELFF. The CDR3 DNA follows: TGTGCCAGCAGTTTAAACCTAAAGAAGGGGGCGCGGGAGCTGTTTTTT.

This clone was observed a handful of times. The V and J genes are TRBV6-6 and TRBJ2-7, with D perhaps matching TRBD1 (6 bases). Looked up from germline, CDR1 is MNHNY and CDR2 is SVGAGI (reference sequence). The V gene lost 6 bases and the J gene lost 6 bases, with 12 bases spanning the gap. This CDR3 is 12 amino acids long. CDR3 sequence (DNA): TGTGCCAGCAGACCCACAGGGCGCGAGCAGTACTTC. Amino acids: CASRPTGREQYF.

The chain recombines TRBV18 with TRBJ2-7, with a weak D call TRBD1 (6 bases). Germline V gene data show CDR1 as KGHSH and CDR2 as LQKENI. The CDR3 contains 15 residues. V shed 3 bases and J shed 7 bases, with 19 bases lying between them. The CDR3 sequence is CASSPERGIGGEQYF. Written as DNA, the CDR3 is TGTGCCAGCTCACCCGAGAGGGGGATCGGTGGGGAGCAGTACTTC.

V and J are TRBV7-6 and TRBJ2-5, with a tentative D call TRBD2 (5 bases). The CDR3 runs to 14 residues. Germline V gives CDR1 SGHVS, CDR2 FNYEAQ. Between the trimmed V and J ends, which lost 5 bases and 5 bases, there was a span of 15 bases. The CDR3 coding sequence is TGTGCCAGCAGCCGTTCGCTAGCCGAGGAGACCCAGTACTTC. Translating it yields CASSRSLAEETQYF.

A few counts support this clone. The rearrangement joins TRBV19 to TRBJ2-7; TRBD1 matches 9 bases. The V gene's germline CDR1 is LNHDA and CDR2 SQIVND (reference sequence). The CDR3 runs to 13 residues. The ends lost 9 bases at V and 5 bases at J; junction bases unmatched: 8. As DNA, the CDR3 is TGTGCCAGCGGGCATGGGACAGGGAACGAGCAGTACTTC. Translation: CASGHGTGNEQYF.

The rearrangement links TRBV11-2 to TRBJ2-3; 10 bases agree with TRBD2. There are 18 residues in the CDR3. From germline, CDR1 is SGHAT and CDR2 FQNNGV. V lost 4 bases, J lost 0 bases, and 10 bases stayed unmatched. The CDR3 loop reads CASSSLKTSGFSTDTQYF. CDR3 DNA: TGTGCCAGCAGCTCACTAAAGACTAGCGGGTTCAGCACAGATACGCAGTATTTT.

The J gene is TRBJ2-7, the V gene TRBV10-2; 7 bases align to TRBD1. The CDR3 totals 13 residues. From germline, CDR1 is WSHSY and CDR2 SAAADI. V lost 4 bases to trimming and J lost 2 bases; unmatched junction nucleotides: 2. The CDR3 sequence is CASSGDRPYEQYF. DNA for the CDR3: TGCGCCAGCAGTGGGGACAGACCCTACGAGCAGTACTTC.

V is TRBV4-1 and J is TRBJ1-2, with 10 nucleotides matching TRBD1. From germline, CDR1 is MGHRA and CDR2 YSYEKL. CDR3 size: 18 residues. The V segment lost 5 bases and the J segment 5 bases; nucleotides outside the gene matches: 17. As DNA, the CDR3 is TGCGCCAGCAGCAGGGGGGCGACAGGGGGCTTGGAGGGGTATGGCTACACCTTC. It is translated as CASSRGATGGLEGYGYTF.

The genes are TRBV7-9 and TRBJ2-7; D may be TRBD2 (6 bases). The germline CDR1 and CDR2 sequences are SEHNR and FQNEAQ (reference sequence). This CDR3 comprises 14 residues. Trimming removed 3 bases at V and 2 bases at J, with 11 bases between. The CDR3 nucleotides are TGTGCCAGCAGCTTTGGGACTTCCCCCTACGAGCAGTACTTC. Amino acids: CASSFGTSPYEQYF.